This T cell receptor beta chain was recorded in a study of identical twins. Study results and limitations: Invariant MAIT and iNKT cells could partly confound zero-insertion analyses. Insertions were fewer in abundant cord blood beta clonotypes, whereas memory repertoires showed none of this pattern.

The donor group consisted entirely of healthy Caucasians. V was cut by 5 bases and J by 1 base, with 21 bases left in between. This CDR3 region has 17 residues. In germline, CDR1 is SGHAT, CDR2 FQNNGV. TCRdb reprocessed the 5' RACE reads via MiXCR and lists one record per CDR3 protein. This table holds over 550,000 distinct CDR3 sequences, 7% to 7.5% found once. Comments on this clonotype: Its antigen is not known.

This same sample was also taken into another study, of yellow fever vaccine responses in identical twins. From that study: Twins' vaccine T cell responses were reported to seem partly convergent and partly personalized.

Input material: PBMCs. The source of this sequence is a woman aged 18-29 years in good health. This chain joins TRBV11-2 and TRBJ2-7; D is possibly TRBD1 or TRBD2 (7 bases each). The CDR3 reads CASSQTSDREGSYEQYV. CDR3 sequence (DNA): TGTGCCAGCAGCCAAACCTCCGACAGGGAGGGATCCTACGAGCAGTACGTC.